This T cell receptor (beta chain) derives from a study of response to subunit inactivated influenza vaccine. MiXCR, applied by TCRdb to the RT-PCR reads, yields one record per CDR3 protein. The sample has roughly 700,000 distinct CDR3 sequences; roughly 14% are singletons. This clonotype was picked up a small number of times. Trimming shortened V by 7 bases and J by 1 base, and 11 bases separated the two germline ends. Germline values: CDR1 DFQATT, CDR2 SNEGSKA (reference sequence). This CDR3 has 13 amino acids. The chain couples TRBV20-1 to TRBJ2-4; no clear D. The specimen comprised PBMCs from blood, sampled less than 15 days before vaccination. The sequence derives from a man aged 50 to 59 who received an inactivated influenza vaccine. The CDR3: CSVAALAKNIQYF. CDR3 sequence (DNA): TGCAGTGTCGCAGCTCTGGCCAAAAACATTCAGTACTTC.